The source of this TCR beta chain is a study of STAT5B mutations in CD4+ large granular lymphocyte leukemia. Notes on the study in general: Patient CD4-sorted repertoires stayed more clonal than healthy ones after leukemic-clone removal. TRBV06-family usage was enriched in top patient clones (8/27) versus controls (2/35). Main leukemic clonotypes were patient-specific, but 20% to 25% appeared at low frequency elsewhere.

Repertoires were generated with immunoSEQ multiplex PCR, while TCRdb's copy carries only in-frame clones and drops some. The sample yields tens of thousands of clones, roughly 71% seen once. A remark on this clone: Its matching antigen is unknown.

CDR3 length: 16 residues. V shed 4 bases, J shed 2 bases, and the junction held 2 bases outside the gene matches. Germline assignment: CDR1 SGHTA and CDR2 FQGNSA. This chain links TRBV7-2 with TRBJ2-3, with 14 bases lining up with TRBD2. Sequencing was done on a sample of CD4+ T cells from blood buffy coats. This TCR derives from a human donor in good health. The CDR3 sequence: CASSSGLAGVTDTQYF. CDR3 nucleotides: TGTGCCAGCAGCTCGGGACTAGCGGGGGTCACAGATACGCAGTATTTT.